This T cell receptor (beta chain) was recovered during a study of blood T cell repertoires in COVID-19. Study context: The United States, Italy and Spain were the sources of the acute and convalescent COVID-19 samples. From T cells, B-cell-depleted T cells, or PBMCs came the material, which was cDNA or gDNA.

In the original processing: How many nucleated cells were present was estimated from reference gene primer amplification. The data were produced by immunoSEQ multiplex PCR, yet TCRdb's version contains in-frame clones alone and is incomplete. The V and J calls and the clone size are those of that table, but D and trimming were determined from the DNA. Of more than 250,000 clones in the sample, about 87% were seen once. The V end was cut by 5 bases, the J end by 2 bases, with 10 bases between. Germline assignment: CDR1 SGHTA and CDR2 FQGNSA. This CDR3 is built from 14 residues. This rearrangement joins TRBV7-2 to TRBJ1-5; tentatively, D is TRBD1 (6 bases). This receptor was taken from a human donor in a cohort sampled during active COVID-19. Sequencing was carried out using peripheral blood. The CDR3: CASSRSGGNQPQHF. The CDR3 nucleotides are TGTGCCAGCAGCCGTTCAGGGGGCAATCAGCCCCAGCATTTT.